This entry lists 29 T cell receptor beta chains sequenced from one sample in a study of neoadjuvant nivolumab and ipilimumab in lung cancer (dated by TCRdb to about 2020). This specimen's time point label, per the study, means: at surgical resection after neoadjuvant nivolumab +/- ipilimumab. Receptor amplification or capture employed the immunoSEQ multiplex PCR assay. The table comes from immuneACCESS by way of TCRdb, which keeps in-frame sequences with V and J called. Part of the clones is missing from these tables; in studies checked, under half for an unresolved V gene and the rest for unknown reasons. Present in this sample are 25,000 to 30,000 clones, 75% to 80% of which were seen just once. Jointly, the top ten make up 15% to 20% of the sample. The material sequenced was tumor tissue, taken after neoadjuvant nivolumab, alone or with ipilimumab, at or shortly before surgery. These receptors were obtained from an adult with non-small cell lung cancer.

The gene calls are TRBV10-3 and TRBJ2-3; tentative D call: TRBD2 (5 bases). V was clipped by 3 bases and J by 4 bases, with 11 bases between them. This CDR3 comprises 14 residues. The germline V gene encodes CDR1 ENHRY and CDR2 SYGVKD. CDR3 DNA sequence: TGTGCCATCAGTGACAGAGGGAACTCAGATACGCAGTATTTT. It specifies CAISDRGNSDTQYF.

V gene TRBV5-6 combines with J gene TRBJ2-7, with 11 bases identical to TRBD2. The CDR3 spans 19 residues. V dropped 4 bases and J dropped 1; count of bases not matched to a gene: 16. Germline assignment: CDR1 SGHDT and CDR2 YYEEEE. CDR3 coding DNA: TGTGCCAGCAGCCTACGGGACAGTTTGTTAGCGGGGGGGTCCTACGAGCAGTACTTC. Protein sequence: CASSLRDSLLAGGSYEQYF.

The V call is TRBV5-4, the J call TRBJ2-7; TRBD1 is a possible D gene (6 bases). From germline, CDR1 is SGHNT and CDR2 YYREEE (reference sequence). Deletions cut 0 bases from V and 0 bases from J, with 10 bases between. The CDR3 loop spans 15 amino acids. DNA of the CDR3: TGTGCCAGCAGCTTGGATGGGACATTCTCCTACGAGCAGTACTTC. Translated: CASSLDGTFSYEQYF.

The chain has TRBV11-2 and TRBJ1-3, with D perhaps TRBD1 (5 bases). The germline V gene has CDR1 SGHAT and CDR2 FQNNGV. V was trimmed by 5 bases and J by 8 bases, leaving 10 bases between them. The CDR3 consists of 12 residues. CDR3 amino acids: CASSQEGHTIYF. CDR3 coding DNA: TGTGCCAGCAGCCAGGAGGGGCACACCATATATTTT.

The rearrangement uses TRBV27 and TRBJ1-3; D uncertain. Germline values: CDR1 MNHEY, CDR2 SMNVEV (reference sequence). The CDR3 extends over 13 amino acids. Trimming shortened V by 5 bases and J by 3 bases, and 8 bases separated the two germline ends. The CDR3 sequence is CASSPRGGNTIYF. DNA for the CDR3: TGTGCCAGCAGTCCCCGAGGTGGAAACACCATATATTTT.

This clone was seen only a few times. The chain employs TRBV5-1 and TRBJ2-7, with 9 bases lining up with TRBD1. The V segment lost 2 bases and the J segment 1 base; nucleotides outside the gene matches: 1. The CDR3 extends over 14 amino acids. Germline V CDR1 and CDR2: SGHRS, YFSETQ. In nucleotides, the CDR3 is TGCGCCAGCAGCTTCGACAGGGGGTCCTACGAGCAGTACTTC. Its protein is CASSFDRGSYEQYF.

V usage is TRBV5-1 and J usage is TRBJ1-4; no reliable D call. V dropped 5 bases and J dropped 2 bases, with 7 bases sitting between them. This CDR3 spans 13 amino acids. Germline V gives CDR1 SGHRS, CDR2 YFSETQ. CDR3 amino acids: CASRPGTNEKLFF. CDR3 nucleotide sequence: TGCGCCAGCAGACCCGGGACTAATGAAAAACTGTTTTTT.

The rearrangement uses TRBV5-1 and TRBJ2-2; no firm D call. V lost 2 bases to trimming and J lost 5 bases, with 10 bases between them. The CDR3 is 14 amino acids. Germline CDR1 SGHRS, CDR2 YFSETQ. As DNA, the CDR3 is TGCGCCAGCAGCTTCGGCAGCTGGACCGGGGAGCTGTTTTTT. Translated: CASSFGSWTGELFF. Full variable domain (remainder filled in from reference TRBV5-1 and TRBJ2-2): KAGVTQTPRYLIKTRGQQVTLSCSPISGHRSVSWYQQTPGQGLQFLFEYFSETQRNKGNFPGRFSGRQFSNSRSEMNVSTLELGDSALYLCASSFGSWTGELFFGEGSRLTVL.

The CDR3 region is CASSYSTSGGETQYF. CDR3 in DNA: TGTGCCAGCAGTTACTCGACTAGCGGGGGGGAGACCCAGTACTTC. The gene calls are TRBV6-5 and TRBJ2-5; 13 bases map to TRBD2. CDR1 is MNHEY and CDR2 is SVGAGI in the germline V gene. The CDR3 spans 15 residues. V trimming: 0 bases; J trimming: 5 bases; junction bases outside the gene matches: 0.

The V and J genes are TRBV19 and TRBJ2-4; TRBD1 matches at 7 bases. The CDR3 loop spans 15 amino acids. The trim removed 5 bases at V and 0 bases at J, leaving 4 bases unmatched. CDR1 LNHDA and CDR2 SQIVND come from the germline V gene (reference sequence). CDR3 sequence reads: CASSRQGVAKNIQYF. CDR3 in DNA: TGTGCCAGTAGTCGACAGGGAGTAGCCAAAAACATTCAGTACTTC.

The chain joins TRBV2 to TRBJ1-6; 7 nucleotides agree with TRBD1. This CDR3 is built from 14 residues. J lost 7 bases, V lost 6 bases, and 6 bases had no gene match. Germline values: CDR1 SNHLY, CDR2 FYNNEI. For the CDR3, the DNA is TGTGCCAGCAGGGAGACAGGGTGGAATTCACCCCTCCACTTT. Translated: CASRETGWNSPLHF. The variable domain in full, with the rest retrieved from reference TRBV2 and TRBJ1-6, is EPEVTQTPSHQVTQMGQEVILRCVPISNHLYFYWYRQILGQKVEFLVSFYNNEISEKSEIFDDQFSVERPDGSNFTLKIRSTKLEDSAMYFCASRETGWNSPLHFGNGTRLTVT.

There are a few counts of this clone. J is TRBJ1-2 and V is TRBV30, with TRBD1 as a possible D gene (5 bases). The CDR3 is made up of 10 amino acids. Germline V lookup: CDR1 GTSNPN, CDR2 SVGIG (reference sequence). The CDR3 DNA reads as TGTGTCGCGGGGGATTATGGCTACACCTTC. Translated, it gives CVAGDYGYTF.

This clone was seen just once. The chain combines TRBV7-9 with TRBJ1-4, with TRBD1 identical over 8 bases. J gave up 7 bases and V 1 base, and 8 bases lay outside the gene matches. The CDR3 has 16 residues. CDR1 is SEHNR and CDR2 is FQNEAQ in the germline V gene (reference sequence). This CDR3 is CASSLVGGQVREKLFF. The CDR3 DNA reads TGTGCCAGCAGCTTAGTGGGGGGACAGGTTCGTGAAAAACTGTTTTTT.

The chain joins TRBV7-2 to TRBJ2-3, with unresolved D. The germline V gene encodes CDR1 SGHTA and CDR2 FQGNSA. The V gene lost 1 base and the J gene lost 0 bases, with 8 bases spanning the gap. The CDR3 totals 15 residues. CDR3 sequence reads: CASSLVAVSTDTQYF. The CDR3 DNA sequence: TGTGCCAGCAGCTTAGTCGCCGTAAGCACAGATACGCAGTATTTT.

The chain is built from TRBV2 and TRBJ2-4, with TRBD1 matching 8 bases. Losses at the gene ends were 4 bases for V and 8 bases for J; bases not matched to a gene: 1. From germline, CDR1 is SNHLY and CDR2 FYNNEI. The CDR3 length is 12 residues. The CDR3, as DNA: TGTGCCAGCAGTGGACAGGGGTACATTCAGTACTTC. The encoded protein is CASSGQGYIQYF.

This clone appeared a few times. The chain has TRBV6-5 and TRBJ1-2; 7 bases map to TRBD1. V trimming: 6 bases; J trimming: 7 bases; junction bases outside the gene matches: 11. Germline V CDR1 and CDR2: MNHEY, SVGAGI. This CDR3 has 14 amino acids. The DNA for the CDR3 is TGTGCCAGCAGCTATTTCGACAGGGCTTCTGGCTACACCTTC. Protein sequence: CASSYFDRASGYTF.

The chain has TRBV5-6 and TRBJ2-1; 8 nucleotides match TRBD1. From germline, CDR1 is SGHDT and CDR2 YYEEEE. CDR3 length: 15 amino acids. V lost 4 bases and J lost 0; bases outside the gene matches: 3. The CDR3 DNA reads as TGTGCCAGCAGCGACGGGACAGGCTCCTACAATGAGCAGTTCTTC. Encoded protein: CASSDGTGSYNEQFF.

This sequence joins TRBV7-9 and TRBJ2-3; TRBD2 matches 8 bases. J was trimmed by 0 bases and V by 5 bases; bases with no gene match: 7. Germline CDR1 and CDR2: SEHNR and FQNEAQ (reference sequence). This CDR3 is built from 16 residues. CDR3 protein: CASSGGLDASTDTQYF. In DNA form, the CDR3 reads TGTGCCAGCAGCGGGGGACTAGACGCTAGCACAGATACGCAGTATTTT.

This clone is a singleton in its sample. Here the CDR3 DNA reads TGTGCCAGCAGTCGGCAGGGGGCTGGTACTGAAGCTTTCTTT. It translates to CASSRQGAGTEAFF. The chain is built from TRBV6-1 and TRBJ1-1, with TRBD1 matching 8 bases. Germline loops: CDR1 MNHNS, CDR2 SASEGT. The CDR3 has 14 amino acids. V lost 5 bases, J lost 5 bases, and 7 bases stayed unmatched.

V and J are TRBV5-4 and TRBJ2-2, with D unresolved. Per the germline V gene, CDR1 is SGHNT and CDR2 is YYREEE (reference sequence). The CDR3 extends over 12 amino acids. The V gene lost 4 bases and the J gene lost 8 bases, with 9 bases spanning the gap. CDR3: CASSRVGGELFF. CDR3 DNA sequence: TGTGCCAGCAGCCGCGTTGGGGGGGAGCTGTTTTTT.

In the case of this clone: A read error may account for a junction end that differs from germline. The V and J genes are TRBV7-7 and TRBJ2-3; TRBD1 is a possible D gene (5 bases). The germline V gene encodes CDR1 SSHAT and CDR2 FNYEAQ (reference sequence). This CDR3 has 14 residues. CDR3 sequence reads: CASSLYQGSDTQYF. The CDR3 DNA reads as TGTGCTAGCAGCTTGTATCAGGGTTCAGATACGCAGTATTTT.

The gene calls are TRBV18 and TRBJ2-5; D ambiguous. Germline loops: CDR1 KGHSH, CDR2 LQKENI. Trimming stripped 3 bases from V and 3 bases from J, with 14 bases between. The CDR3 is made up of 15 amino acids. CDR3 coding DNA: TGTGCCAGCTCACCTAGACAAAGAGGAGAAGAGACCCAGTACTTC. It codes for CASSPRQRGEETQYF.

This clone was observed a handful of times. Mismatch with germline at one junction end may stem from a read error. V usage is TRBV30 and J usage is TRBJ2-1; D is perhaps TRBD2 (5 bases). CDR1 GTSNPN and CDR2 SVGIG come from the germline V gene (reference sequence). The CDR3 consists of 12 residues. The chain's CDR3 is CAWSVLTEVKVF. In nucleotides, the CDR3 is TGTGCCTGGAGTGTACTGACGGAGGTTAAGGTCTTC.

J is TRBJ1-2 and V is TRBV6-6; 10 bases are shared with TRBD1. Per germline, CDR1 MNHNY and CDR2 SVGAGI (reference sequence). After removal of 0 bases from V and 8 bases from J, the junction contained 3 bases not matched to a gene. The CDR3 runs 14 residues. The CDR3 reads CASSYSGTGVGYTF. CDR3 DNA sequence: TGTGCCAGCAGTTACTCGGGGACAGGGGTCGGCTACACCTTC.

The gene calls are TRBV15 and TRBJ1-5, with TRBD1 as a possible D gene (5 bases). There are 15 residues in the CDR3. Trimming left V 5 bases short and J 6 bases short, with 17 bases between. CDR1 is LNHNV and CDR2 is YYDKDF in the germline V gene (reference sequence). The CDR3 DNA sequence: TGTGCCACCAGCGGACCCCTGGGGGGGGGTCAGCCCCAGCATTTT. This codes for CATSGPLGGGQPQHF.

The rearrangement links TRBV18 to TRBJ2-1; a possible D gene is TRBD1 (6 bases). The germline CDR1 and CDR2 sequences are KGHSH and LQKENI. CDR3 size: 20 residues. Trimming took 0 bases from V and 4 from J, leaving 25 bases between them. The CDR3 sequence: CASSPPRTAITTNLYNEQFF. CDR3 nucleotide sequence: TGTGCCAGCTCACCACCTCGGACAGCTATTACCACAAACTTATACAATGAGCAGTTCTTC.

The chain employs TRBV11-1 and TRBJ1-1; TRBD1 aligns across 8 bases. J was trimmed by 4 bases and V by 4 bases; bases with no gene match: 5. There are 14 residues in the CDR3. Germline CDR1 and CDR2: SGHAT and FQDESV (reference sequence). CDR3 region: CASSYRQGRTEAFF. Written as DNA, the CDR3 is TGTGCCAGCAGCTACAGACAGGGGCGCACTGAAGCTTTCTTT.

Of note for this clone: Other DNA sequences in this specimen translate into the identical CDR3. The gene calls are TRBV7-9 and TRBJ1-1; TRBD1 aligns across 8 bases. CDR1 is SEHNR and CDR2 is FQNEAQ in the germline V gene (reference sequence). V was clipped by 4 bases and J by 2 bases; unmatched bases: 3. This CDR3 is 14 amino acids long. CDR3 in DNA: TGTGCCAGCAGCTCCGGACAGGGCAACACTGAAGCTTTCTTT. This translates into CASSSGQGNTEAFF.

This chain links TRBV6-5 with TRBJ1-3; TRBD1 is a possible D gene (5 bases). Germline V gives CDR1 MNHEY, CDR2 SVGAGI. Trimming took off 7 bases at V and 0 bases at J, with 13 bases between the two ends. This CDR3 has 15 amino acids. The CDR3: CASKPGILSGNTIYF. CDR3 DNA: TGTGCCAGCAAGCCAGGGATACTCTCTGGAAACACCATATATTTT.